The next 20 T cell receptor beta chains were all read from a single sample in a study of T cells after yellow fever vaccination. TCRdb processed the 5' RACE reads anew with MiXCR; each CDR3 protein has one entry. Of more than 110,000 distinct CDR3 sequences in the sample, just over 6.5% are singletons; the top ten hold about 0.6%. This sample comprised CD4+ T cells sorted from PBMCs, obtained 10 days after the yellow fever booster vaccination. These TCRs come from a man aged 25-45 years who received the YFV17D yellow fever vaccine.

This clonotype has ten or more counts. V is TRBV7-8 and J is TRBJ2-1, with D possibly being TRBD2 (6 bases). Trimming stripped 7 bases from V and 0 bases from J, with 10 bases between. Per germline, CDR1 SGHVS and CDR2 FQNEAQ. The CDR3 is made up of 14 amino acids. The CDR3: CASILTSSYNEQFF. CDR3 nucleotide sequence: TGTGCCAGCATCTTGACTAGCTCCTACAATGAGCAGTTCTTC.

This clonotype was seen many times. The chain links TRBV28 to TRBJ2-3; 9 bases fit TRBD2. The CDR3 covers 16 residues. Germline loops: CDR1 MDHEN, CDR2 SYDVKM. Unmatched junction bases numbered 6, after V lost 4 bases and J lost 1 base. The CDR3 loop is CASSSLIAGGTDTQYF. In DNA form, the CDR3 reads TGTGCCAGCAGTTCATTAATAGCGGGGGGCACAGATACGCAGTATTTT.

This clonotype was observed many times. This sequence joins TRBV18 and TRBJ2-5, with 12 bases that match TRBD2. The germline CDR1 and CDR2 sequences are KGHSH and LQKENI. The CDR3 loop spans 15 amino acids. The J segment lost 4 bases and the V segment lost 3 bases, leaving 3 bases of the junction unmatched. In DNA form, the CDR3 reads TGTGCCAGCTCACCTTCGACTAGCGGGAGAGAGACCCAGTACTTC. Translating gives CASSPSTSGRETQYF.

The table lists this clonotype with many counts. The V call is TRBV11-2, the J call TRBJ2-1; TRBD2 matches at 10 bases. The germline V gene encodes CDR1 SGHAT and CDR2 FQNNGV. V gave up 3 bases and J gave up 16 bases; unmatched junction bases: 12. The CDR3 length is 14 residues. The CDR3 DNA sequence: TGTGCCAGCAGCTTGACCCCGGGACTAGCGACTTCTTTCTTC. Protein product: CASSLTPGLATSFF.

This clonotype was seen ten or more times. CDR3 protein: CASSLQLEQYF. For the CDR3, the DNA is TGTGCCAGCAGCTTACAACTTGAGCAGTACTTC. The chain couples TRBV7-9 to TRBJ2-7; no clear D. This CDR3 contains 11 residues. The germline V and J ends were trimmed by 2 bases and 7 bases, with 6 bases remaining between them. CDR1 is SEHNR and CDR2 is FQNEAQ in the germline V gene (reference sequence).

This clonotype was seen at least ten times. The rearrangement links TRBV6-2 or TRBV6-3 to TRBJ2-5; TRBD2 matches at 7 bases. The germline V gene has CDR1 MNHEY and CDR2 SVGEGT. The junction had 5 bases not matched to a gene; V was cut back by 6 bases and J by 4 bases. This CDR3 has 13 amino acids. The CDR3 nucleotides are TGTGCCAGCAGACGGGAGGCCGGAGAGACCCAGTACTTC. Translation gives CASRREAGETQYF.

This clonotype was picked up many times. The J gene is TRBJ2-2, the V gene TRBV19; unclear D gene. Trimming took off 11 bases at V and 1 base at J, with 14 bases between the two ends. Germline V CDR1 and CDR2: LNHDA, SQIVND (reference sequence). This CDR3 has 14 residues. The CDR3 is CAAPHSGNTGELFF. In nucleotides, the CDR3 is TGTGCCGCTCCCCATTCAGGGAACACCGGGGAGCTGTTTTTT.

This clonotype has ten or more counts. V usage is TRBV5-4 and J usage is TRBJ1-2, with 9 bases lining up with TRBD1. The germline gives CDR1 SGHNT, CDR2 YYREEE (reference sequence). The CDR3 is 13 amino acids. After removal of 4 bases from V and 8 bases from J, the junction contained 6 bases not matched to a gene. CDR3 in amino acids: CASSPTGGNGYTF. CDR3 nucleotide sequence: TGTGCCAGCAGCCCAACAGGGGGCAACGGCTACACCTTC. The whole variable domain, filled in from reference TRBV5-4 and TRBJ1-2, reads ETGVTQSPTHLIKTRGQQVTLRCSSQSGHNTVSWYQQALGQGPQFIFQYYREEENGRGNFPPRFSGLQFPNYSSELNVNALELDDSALYLCASSPTGGNGYTFGSGTRLTVV.

This clonotype was picked up many times. J is TRBJ1-3 and V is TRBV9; 7 nucleotides agree with TRBD1. The CDR3 is 13 residues long. Looked up from germline, CDR1 is SGDLS and CDR2 is YYNGEE. V lost 4 bases, J lost 5 bases, and 3 bases stayed unmatched. In DNA, the CDR3 is TGTGCCAGCAGCCAGGGGGACCGAAACACCATATATTTT. Translating it yields CASSQGDRNTIYF. The full variable domain, its missing parts supplied by reference TRBV9 and TRBJ1-3, is DSGVTQTPKHLITATGQRVTLRCSPRSGDLSVYWYQQSLDQGLQFLIQYYNGEERAKGNILERFSAQQFPDLHSELNLSSLELGDSALYFCASSQGDRNTIYFGEGSWLTVV.

The J gene is TRBJ2-7, the V gene TRBV20-1, with D maybe TRBD1 (5 bases). V gave up 6 bases and J gave up 0 bases, with 9 bases separating them. The CDR3 length is 12 residues. CDR1 and CDR2 (germline): DFQATT, SNEGSKA (reference sequence). For the CDR3, the DNA is TGCAGTGCCCCGGACAACTCCTACGAGCAGTACTTC. The encoded protein is CSAPDNSYEQYF.

This clonotype occurred many times. The rearrangement uses TRBV20-1 and TRBJ2-3; D tentatively fits TRBD1 or TRBD2 (5 bases each). The CDR3 length is 14 residues. Trimming took 5 bases from V and 4 from J, leaving 16 bases between them. CDR1 is DFQATT and CDR2 is SNEGSKA in the germline V gene (reference sequence). The CDR3 sequence is CSARDPGKPDTQYF. CDR3 DNA: TGCAGTGCTCGGGACCCAGGCAAGCCAGATACGCAGTATTTT.

This clonotype showed up many times. The chain employs TRBV5-1 and TRBJ2-3, with D possibly matching TRBD2 (6 bases). CDR1 and CDR2 (germline): SGHRS, YFSETQ. Between the trimmed V and J ends, which lost 4 bases and 2 bases, there was a span of 17 bases. This CDR3 contains 16 residues. CDR3 amino acids: CASSTSGTQYTDTQYF. The CDR3 nucleotides are TGCGCCAGCAGCACCTCCGGGACTCAATACACAGATACGCAGTATTTT. Together with reference TRBV5-1 and TRBJ2-3, the CDR3 gives the full variable domain: KAGVTQTPRYLIKTRGQQVTLSCSPISGHRSVSWYQQTPGQGLQFLFEYFSETQRNKGNFPGRFSGRQFSNSRSEMNVSTLELGDSALYLCASSTSGTQYTDTQYFGPGTRLTVL.

This clonotype was counted many times. V gene TRBV27 combines with J gene TRBJ1-2; D unclear. Germline V gene lookup returns CDR1 MNHEY and CDR2 SMNVEV (reference sequence). Trimming cost V 6 bases and J 2 bases, with 10 bases left between them. The CDR3 is 13 residues long. The CDR3 spells CASSLGSNYGYTF. The DNA for the CDR3 is TGTGCCAGCAGCCTGGGCAGCAACTATGGCTACACCTTC.

This clonotype was counted many times. V gene TRBV15 combines with J gene TRBJ2-3, with a tentative D call TRBD1 (5 bases). Germline loops: CDR1 LNHNV, CDR2 YYDKDF (reference sequence). This CDR3 comprises 15 residues. V was trimmed by 6 bases and J by 0 bases, leaving 13 bases between them. CDR3 region: CATSPRQLSTDTQYF. Written as DNA, the CDR3 is TGTGCCACCAGTCCGCGACAGCTAAGCACAGATACGCAGTATTTT.

In this sample, this clonotype turned up many times. The gene calls are TRBV5-1 and TRBJ2-1; the D gene is possibly TRBD2 (6 bases). CDR3 length equals 15 residues. Looked up from germline, CDR1 is SGHRS and CDR2 is YFSETQ. Trimming took off 2 bases at V and 4 bases at J, with 13 bases between the two ends. The CDR3 DNA reads as TGCGCCAGCAGCTTAACGGGAGCAACATACAATGAGCAGTTCTTC. It is translated as CASSLTGATYNEQFF.

There are many counts of this clonotype. The rearrangement uses TRBV20-1 and TRBJ2-5, with TRBD1 matching 9 bases. The length of the CDR3 is 14 residues. Germline V gene lookup returns CDR1 DFQATT and CDR2 SNEGSKA (reference sequence). The junction had 5 bases not matched to a gene; V was cut back by 5 bases and J by 1 base. Here the CDR3 DNA reads TGCAGTGCTGCCCGGGACAGGGTCCAAGAGACCCAGTACTTC. Translation: CSAARDRVQETQYF.

This clonotype was counted ten times or more. The chain employs TRBV6-2 or TRBV6-3 and TRBJ2-5; D remains unclear. The V gene lost 5 bases and the J gene lost 3 bases, with 10 bases spanning the gap. Germline CDR1 MNHEY, CDR2 SVGEGT. The CDR3 covers 13 residues. CDR3 DNA sequence: TGTGCCAGCAGTAAAAAGACTGAAGAGACCCAGTACTTC. It specifies CASSKKTEETQYF.

This clonotype was detected many times. The chain is built from TRBV10-3 and TRBJ2-1; a possible D gene is TRBD1 (6 bases). V lost 3 bases to trimming and J lost 3 bases, with 9 bases between them. Looked up from germline, CDR1 is ENHRY and CDR2 is SYGVKD. This CDR3 spans 14 amino acids. CDR3 nucleotide sequence: TGTGCCATCAGTGACAGGGGTAGCTACAATGAGCAGTTCTTC. This translates into CAISDRGSYNEQFF.

This clonotype was recorded at least ten times. The chain combines TRBV5-1 with TRBJ1-4, with no clear D. Germline V lookup: CDR1 SGHRS, CDR2 YFSETQ. The CDR3 spans 16 residues. V was pared by 2 bases and J by 0 bases, with 11 bases between. This CDR3 reads CASSLNLPPTNEKLFF. CDR3 DNA: TGCGCCAGCAGCTTAAACCTCCCCCCAACTAATGAAAAACTGTTTTTT.

This clonotype has ten or more counts. This chain links TRBV15 with TRBJ1-4, with TRBD1 as a possible D gene (5 bases). Germline CDR1 is LNHNV and CDR2 is YYDKDF (reference sequence). CDR3 length: 16 amino acids. Trimming left V 0 bases short and J 8 bases short, with 16 bases between. CDR3 residues: CATSRDRGREGEKLFF. The CDR3 region has the DNA TGTGCCACCAGCAGAGATCGAGGCAGGGAGGGAGAAAAACTGTTTTTT.